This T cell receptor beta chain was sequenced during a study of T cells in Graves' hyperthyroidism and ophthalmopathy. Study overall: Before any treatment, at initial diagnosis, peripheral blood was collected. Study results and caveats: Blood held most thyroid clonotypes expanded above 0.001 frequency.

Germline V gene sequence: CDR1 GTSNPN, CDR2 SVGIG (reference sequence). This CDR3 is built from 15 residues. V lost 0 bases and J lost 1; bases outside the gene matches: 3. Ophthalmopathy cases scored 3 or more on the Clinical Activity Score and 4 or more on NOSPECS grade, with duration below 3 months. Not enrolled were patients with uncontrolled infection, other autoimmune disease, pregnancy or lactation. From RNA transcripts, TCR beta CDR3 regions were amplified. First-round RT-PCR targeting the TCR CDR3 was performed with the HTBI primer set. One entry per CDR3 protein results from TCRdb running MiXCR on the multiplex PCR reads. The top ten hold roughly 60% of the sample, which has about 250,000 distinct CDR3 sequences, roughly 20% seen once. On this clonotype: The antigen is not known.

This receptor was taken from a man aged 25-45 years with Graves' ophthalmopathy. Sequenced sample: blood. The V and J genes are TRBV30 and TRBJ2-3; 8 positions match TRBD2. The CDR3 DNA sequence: TGTGCCTGGAGTGTCGACGGGGGGGGCACAGATACGCAGTATTTT. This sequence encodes CAWSVDGGGTDTQYF.